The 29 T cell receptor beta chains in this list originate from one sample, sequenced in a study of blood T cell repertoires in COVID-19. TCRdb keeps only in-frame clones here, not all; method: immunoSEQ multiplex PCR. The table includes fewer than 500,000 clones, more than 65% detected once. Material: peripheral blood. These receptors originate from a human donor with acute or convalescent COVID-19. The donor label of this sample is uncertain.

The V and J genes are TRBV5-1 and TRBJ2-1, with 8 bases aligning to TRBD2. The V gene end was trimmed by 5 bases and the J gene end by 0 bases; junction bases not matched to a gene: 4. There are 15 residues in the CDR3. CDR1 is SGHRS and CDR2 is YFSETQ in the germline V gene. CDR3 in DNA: TGCGCCAGCAGGGACGGGACTAGCTCCTACAATGAGCAGTTCTTC. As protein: CASRDGTSSYNEQFF.

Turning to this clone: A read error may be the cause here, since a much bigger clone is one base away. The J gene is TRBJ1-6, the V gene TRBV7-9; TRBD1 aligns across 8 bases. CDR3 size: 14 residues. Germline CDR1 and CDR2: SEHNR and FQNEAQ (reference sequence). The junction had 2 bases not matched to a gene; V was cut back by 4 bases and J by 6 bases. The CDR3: CASSYGQGNSPLHF. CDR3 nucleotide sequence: TGTGCCAGCAGCTACGGACAGGGTAATTCACCCCTCCACTTT.

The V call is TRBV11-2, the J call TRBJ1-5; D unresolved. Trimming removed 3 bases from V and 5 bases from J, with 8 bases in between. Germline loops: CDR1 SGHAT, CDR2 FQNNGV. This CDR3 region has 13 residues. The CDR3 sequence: CASSLAQDQPQHF. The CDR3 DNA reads TGTGCCAGCAGCTTGGCCCAGGATCAGCCCCAGCATTTT.

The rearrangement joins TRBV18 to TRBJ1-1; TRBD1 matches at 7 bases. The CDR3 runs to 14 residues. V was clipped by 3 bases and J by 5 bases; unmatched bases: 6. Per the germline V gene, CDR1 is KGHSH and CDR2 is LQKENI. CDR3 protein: CASSPRQGFTEAFF. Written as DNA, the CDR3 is TGTGCCAGCTCACCGAGACAGGGTTTTACTGAAGCTTTCTTT.

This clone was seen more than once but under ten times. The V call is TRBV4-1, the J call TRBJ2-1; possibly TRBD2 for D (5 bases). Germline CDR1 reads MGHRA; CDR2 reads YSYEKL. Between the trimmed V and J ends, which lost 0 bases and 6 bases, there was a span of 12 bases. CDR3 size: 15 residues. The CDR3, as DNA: TGCGCCAGCAGCCAAGATTTTACGGGGTTCAATGAGCAGTTCTTC. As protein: CASSQDFTGFNEQFF.

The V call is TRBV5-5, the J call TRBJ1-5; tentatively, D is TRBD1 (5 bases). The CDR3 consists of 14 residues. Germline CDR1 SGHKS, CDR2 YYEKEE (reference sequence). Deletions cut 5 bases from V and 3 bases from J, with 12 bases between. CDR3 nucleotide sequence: TGTGCCAGCAGTTTGACAGTGCCCAATCAGCCCCAGCATTTT. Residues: CASSLTVPNQPQHF.

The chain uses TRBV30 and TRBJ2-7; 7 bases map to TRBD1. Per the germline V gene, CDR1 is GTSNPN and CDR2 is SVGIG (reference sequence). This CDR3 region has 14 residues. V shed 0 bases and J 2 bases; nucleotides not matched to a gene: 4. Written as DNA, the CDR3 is TGTGCCTGGAGTGTAGATACAGGGGCCTACGAGCAGTACTTC. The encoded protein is CAWSVDTGAYEQYF.

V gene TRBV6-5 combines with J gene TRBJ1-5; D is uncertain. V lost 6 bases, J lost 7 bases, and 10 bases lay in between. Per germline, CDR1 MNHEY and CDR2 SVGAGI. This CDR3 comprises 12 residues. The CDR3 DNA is TGTGCCAGCAGCGAGCGAGTCCAGCCCCAGCATTTT. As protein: CASSERVQPQHF.

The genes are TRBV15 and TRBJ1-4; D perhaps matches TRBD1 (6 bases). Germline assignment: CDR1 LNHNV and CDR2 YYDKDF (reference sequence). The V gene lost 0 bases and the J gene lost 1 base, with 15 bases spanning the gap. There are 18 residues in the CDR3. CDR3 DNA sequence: TGTGCCACCAGCAGAGATGGGACACTCCTCTTAACTAATGAAAAACTGTTTTTT. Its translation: CATSRDGTLLLTNEKLFF.

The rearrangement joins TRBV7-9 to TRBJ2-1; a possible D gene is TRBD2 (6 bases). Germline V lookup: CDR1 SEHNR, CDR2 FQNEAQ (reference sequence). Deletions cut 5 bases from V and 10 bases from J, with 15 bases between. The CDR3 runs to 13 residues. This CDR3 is CASSPATRLEQFF. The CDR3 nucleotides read TGTGCCAGCAGCCCGGCGACTAGGTTAGAGCAGTTCTTC.

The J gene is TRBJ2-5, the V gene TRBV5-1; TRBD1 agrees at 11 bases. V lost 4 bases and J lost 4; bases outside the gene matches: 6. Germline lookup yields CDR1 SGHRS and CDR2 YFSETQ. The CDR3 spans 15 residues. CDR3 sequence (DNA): TGCGCCAGCAGCGGGACAGGGGGTTTAGGAGAGACCCAGTACTTC. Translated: CASSGTGGLGETQYF.

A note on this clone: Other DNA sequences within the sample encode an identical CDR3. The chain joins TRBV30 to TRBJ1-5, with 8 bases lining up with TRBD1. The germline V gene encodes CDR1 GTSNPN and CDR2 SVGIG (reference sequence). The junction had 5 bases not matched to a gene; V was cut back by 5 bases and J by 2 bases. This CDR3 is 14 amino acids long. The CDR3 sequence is CAWSPGQGNQPQHF. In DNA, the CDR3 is TGTGCCTGGTCCCCGGGACAGGGCAATCAGCCCCAGCATTTT. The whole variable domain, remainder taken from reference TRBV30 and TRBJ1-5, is SQTIHQWPATLVQPVGSPLSLECTVEGTSNPNLYWYRQAAGRGLQLLFYSVGIGQISSEVPQNLSASRPQDRQFILSSKKLLLSDSGFYLCAWSPGQGNQPQHFGDGTRLSIL.

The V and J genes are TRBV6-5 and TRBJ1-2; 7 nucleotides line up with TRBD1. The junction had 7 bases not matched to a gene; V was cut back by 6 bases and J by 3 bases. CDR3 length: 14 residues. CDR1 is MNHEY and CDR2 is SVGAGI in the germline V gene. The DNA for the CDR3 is TGTGCCAGCAGGGATACGACAGGGCACTATGGCTACACCTTC. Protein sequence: CASRDTTGHYGYTF.

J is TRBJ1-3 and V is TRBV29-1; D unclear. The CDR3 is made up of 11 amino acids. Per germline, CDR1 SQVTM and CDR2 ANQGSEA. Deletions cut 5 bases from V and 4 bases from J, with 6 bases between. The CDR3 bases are TGCAGCGTTCGGGTCGGAAACACCATATATTTT. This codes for CSVRVGNTIYF. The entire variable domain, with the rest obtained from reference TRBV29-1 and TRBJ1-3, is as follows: SAVISQKPSRDICQRGTSLTIQCQVDSQVTMMFWYRQQPGQSLTLIATANQGSEATYESGFVIDKFPISRPNLTFSTLTVSNMSPEDSSIYLCSVRVGNTIYFGEGSWLTVV.

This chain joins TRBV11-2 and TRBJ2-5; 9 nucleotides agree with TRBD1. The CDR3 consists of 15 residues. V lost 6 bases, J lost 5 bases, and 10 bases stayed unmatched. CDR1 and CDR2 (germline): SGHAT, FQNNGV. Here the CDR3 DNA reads TGTGCCAGCAGTCTGATTCGGACAGGGGAGGAGACCCAGTACTTC. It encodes CASSLIRTGEETQYF.

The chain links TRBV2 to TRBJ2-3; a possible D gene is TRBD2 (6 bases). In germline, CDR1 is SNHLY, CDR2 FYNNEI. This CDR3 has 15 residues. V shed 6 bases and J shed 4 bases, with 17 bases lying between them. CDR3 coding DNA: TGTGCCAGCAGCCGGGAGAGAACCCCCGCAGATACGCAGTATTTT. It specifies CASSRERTPADTQYF.

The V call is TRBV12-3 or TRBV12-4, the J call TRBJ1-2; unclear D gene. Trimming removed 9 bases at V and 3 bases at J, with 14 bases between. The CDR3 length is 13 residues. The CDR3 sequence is CASSPIGDYGYTF. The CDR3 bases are TGTGCCAGTTCTCCTATCGGGGACTATGGCTACACCTTC.

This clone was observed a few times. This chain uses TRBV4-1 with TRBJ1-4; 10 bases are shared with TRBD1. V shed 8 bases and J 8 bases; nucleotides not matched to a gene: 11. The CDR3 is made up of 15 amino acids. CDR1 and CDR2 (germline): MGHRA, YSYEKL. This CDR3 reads CASRTGDRGQEKLFF. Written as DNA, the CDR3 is TGCGCCAGCCGAACCGGAGACAGGGGGCAAGAAAAACTGTTTTTT.

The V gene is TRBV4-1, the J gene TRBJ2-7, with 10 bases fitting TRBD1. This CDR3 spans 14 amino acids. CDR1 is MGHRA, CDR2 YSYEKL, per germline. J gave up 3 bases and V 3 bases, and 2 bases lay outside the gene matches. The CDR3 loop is CASSQGDRGYEQYF. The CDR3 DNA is TGCGCCAGCAGCCAGGGGGACAGGGGCTACGAGCAGTACTTC.

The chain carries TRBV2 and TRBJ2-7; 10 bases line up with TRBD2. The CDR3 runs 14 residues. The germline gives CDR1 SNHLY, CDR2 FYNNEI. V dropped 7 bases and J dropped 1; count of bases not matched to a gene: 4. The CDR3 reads CASKGLASSYEQYF. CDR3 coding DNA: TGTGCCAGCAAGGGACTAGCGAGTTCCTACGAGCAGTACTTC.

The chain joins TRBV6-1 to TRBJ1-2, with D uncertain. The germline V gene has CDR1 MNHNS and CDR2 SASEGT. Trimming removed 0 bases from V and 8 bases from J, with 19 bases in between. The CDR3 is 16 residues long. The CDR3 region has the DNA TGTGCCAGCAGTGAAGCGCGGGGTTCCATAGGAGGGGGCTACACCTTC. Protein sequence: CASSEARGSIGGGYTF.

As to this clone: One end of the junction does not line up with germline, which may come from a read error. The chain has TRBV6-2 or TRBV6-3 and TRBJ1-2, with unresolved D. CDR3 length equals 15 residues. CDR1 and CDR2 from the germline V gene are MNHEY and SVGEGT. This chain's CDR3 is CASSFNLIRNSGYTF. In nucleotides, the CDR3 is TGTGCCAGCAGCTTTAACTTAATCAGGAACTCTGGCTACACCTTC.

The CDR3 region has the DNA TGTGCCAGCTATGACAGGAATAACTATGGCTACACCTTC. Residues: CASYDRNNYGYTF. The V call is TRBV19, the J call TRBJ1-2; D possibly corresponds to TRBD1 (6 bases). In germline, CDR1 is LNHDA, CDR2 SQIVND (reference sequence). This CDR3 has 13 residues. The V end lost 9 bases, the J end lost 1 base, and 12 bases lay between the germline ends.

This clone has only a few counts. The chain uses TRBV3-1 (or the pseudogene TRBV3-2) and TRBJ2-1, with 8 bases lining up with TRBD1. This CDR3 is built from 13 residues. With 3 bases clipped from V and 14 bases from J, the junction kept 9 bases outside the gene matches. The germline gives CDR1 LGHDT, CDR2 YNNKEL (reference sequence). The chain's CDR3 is CASSQERQGSEFF. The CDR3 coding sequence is TGTGCCAGCAGCCAGGAAAGACAGGGGTCAGAGTTCTTC.

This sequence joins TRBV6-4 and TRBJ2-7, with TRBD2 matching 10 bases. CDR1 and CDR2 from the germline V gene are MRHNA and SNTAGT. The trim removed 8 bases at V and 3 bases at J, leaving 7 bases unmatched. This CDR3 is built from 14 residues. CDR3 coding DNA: TGTGCCAGCGGGGGGACTAGCGCAAGCTACGAGCAGTACTTC. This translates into CASGGTSASYEQYF.

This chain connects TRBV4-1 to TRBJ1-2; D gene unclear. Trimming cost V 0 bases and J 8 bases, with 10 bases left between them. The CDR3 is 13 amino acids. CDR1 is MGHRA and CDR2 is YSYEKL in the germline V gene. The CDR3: CASSQEPRVGYTF. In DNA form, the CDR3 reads TGCGCCAGCAGCCAAGAGCCCCGGGTCGGCTACACCTTC.

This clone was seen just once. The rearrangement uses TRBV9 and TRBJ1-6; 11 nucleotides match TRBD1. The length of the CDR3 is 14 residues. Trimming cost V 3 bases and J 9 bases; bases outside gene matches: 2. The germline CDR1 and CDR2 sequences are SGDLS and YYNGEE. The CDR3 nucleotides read TGTGCCAGCAGCGGCGGGACAGGGGGTTCACCCCTCCACTTT. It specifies CASSGGTGGSPLHF.

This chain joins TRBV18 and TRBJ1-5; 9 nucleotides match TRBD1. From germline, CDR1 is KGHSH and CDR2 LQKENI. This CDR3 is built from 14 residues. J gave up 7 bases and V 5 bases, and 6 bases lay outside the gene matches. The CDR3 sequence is CASSASGQGQPQHF. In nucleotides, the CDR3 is TGTGCCAGCTCAGCATCGGGACAGGGCCAGCCCCAGCATTTT.

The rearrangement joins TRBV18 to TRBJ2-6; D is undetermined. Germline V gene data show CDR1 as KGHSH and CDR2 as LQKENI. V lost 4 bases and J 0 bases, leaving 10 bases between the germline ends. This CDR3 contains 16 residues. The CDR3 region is CASSRLEHSGANVLTF. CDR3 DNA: TGTGCCAGCTCACGGTTGGAGCACTCTGGGGCCAACGTCCTGACTTTC.